This record concerns one T cell receptor beta chain sequence. These data originate in a study of blood T cell repertoires in COVID-19. Assay used: immunoSEQ multiplex PCR; TCRdb lists only in-frame clones, some missing. The data show 300,000 or so clones, with roughly nine tenths seen just once and around 2.7% held by the top ten. Assignments of participants to cohorts depended upon their own reported clinical history. Each recovered donor of Cohort 3 presented with two negative PCRs, clearance, or symptom resolution. This clonotype originated in a man between 60 and 75 years old who had recovered from COVID-19. The sequencing sample was made of PBMCs or T cells enriched from blood (not recorded which).

For the CDR3, the DNA is TGTGCCAGCAGCTTGGAAGGTGACAGGGGCCCTGGAAACACCATATATTTT. Translated, it gives CASSLEGDRGPGNTIYF. The genes are TRBV7-8 and TRBJ1-3, with 8 nucleotides matching TRBD1. V lost 3 bases, J lost 2 bases, and 9 bases stayed unmatched. The CDR3 is made up of 17 amino acids. The germline CDR1 and CDR2 sequences are SGHVS and FQNEAQ.